The T cell receptor (beta chain) described here comes from a study of blood T cell repertoires in COVID-19. Study at large: From T cells, B-cell-depleted T cells, or PBMCs came the material, which was cDNA or gDNA.

This clone was detected once. Original analysis: Estimation of nucleated cell counts relied on the amplification of reference gene primers. The repertoire was sequenced with immunoSEQ multiplex PCR; TCRdb's copy has only in-frame clones and lacks some. That table gives V, J and clone size, and the DNA gave D and trimming. The sample contains 270,000 or so clones, about nine tenths of which appear only once. The sequenced sample consisted of peripheral blood. The TCR originated in a man aged 40-49 years with active or convalescent COVID-19.

CDR3 loop: CASKGASQPQHF. The DNA for the CDR3 is TGTGCCAGTAAGGGGGCGTCTCAGCCCCAGCATTTT. The chain carries TRBV19 and TRBJ1-5; 7 nucleotides align to TRBD1. Germline V lookup: CDR1 LNHDA, CDR2 SQIVND (reference sequence). The V segment lost 7 bases and the J segment 6 bases; nucleotides outside the gene matches: 3. The CDR3 runs 12 residues.